The 22 T cell receptor beta chains below were found in one sample sequenced in a study of blood T cell repertoires in COVID-19. Assay used: immunoSEQ multiplex PCR; TCRdb lists only in-frame clones, some missing. This table holds 200,000 to 250,000 clones, roughly 80% found once. Material for sequencing was peripheral blood. Every receptor here comes from a human donor in a cohort sampled during active COVID-19.

The gene calls are TRBV4-3 and TRBJ2-7, with 9 nucleotides matching TRBD2. CDR1 is LGHNA, CDR2 YSLEER, per germline. Trimming took 4 bases from V and 2 from J; bases not matched to a gene: 9. The CDR3 has 16 residues. The CDR3 spells CASSRSWTSETYEQYF. DNA for the CDR3: TGCGCCAGCAGCCGGAGTTGGACTAGCGAGACCTACGAGCAGTACTTC.

The genes are TRBV6-1 and TRBJ1-5; possible D gene TRBD1, 6 bases. The germline gives CDR1 MNHNS, CDR2 SASEGT. The CDR3 covers 17 residues. The V end lost 3 bases, the J end lost 0 bases, and 15 bases lay between the germline ends. The CDR3 protein is CASSDRQAFYSNQPQHF. CDR3 DNA sequence: TGTGCCAGCAGTGATCGACAGGCTTTCTATAGCAATCAGCCCCAGCATTTT.

This chain uses TRBV6-5 with TRBJ2-1; D is perhaps TRBD2 (5 bases). Trimming left V 2 bases short and J 8 bases short, with 13 bases between. CDR3 length equals 14 residues. The V gene's germline CDR1 is MNHEY and CDR2 SVGAGI. CDR3: CASSYGFGVDEQFF. The CDR3 nucleotides are TGTGCCAGCAGTTACGGGTTCGGGGTAGATGAGCAGTTCTTC.

The chain has TRBV7-3 and TRBJ2-1, with TRBD2 matching over 14 bases. This CDR3 has 15 residues. The V and J ends lost 5 bases and 10 bases, in that order; junction bases with no gene match: 7. CDR1 SGHTA and CDR2 FQGTGA come from the germline V gene. For the CDR3, the DNA is TGTGCCAGCAGCGCTGGACTAGCGGGGGGAGGCGAGCAGTTCTTC. As protein: CASSAGLAGGGEQFF.

The chain is built from TRBV28 and TRBJ2-7; 8 nucleotides line up with TRBD1. Germline loops: CDR1 MDHEN, CDR2 SYDVKM. The CDR3 is made up of 14 amino acids. J gave up 4 bases and V 6 bases, and 8 bases lay outside the gene matches. This CDR3 reads CASSLTGVGYEQYF. The CDR3 DNA follows: TGTGCCAGCAGCTTGACAGGGGTTGGTTACGAGCAGTACTTC. Looking up the rest from reference TRBV28 and TRBJ2-7 gives the full variable domain: DVKVTQSSRYLVKRTGEKVFLECVQDMDHENMFWYRQDPGLGLRLIYFSYDVKMKEKGDIPEGYSVSREKKERFSLILESASTNQTSMYLCASSLTGVGYEQYFGPGTRLTVT.

The chain uses TRBV9 and TRBJ2-3; D may be TRBD2 (5 bases). CDR1 SGDLS and CDR2 YYNGEE come from the germline V gene. V shed 0 bases and J shed 0 bases, with 8 bases lying between them. This CDR3 contains 15 residues. In DNA, the CDR3 is TGTGCCAGCAGCGTAGGAACTAGGAGCACAGATACGCAGTATTTT. Translating gives CASSVGTRSTDTQYF.

As DNA, the CDR3 is TGTGCCAGCAGGGGACAGGGTCCCCCCTACGAGCAGTACTTC. Translating it yields CASRGQGPPYEQYF. V usage is TRBV27 and J usage is TRBJ2-7, with TRBD1 matching 9 bases. The trim removed 6 bases at V and 2 bases at J, leaving 5 bases unmatched. The CDR3 loop spans 14 amino acids. Germline assignment: CDR1 MNHEY and CDR2 SMNVEV (reference sequence).

Points on this clone: The same CDR3 can be traced to other DNA sequences in this sample. The rearrangement joins TRBV9 to TRBJ1-5, with D possibly matching TRBD1 (5 bases). The CDR3 is made up of 15 amino acids. Trimming took 0 bases from V and 2 from J, leaving 9 bases between them. Per germline, CDR1 SGDLS and CDR2 YYNGEE. CDR3 region: CASSVGQGGNQPQHF. CDR3 DNA sequence: TGTGCCAGCAGCGTAGGGCAGGGCGGCAATCAGCCCCAGCATTTT.

The V and J genes are TRBV7-6 and TRBJ2-2; the D is unclear. Trimming stripped 8 bases from V and 0 bases from J, with 16 bases between. Germline CDR1 is SGHVS and CDR2 is FNYEAQ. The CDR3 totals 16 residues. The CDR3 spells CASRSRVAANTGELFF. CDR3 sequence (DNA): TGTGCCAGCCGATCCCGGGTGGCGGCGAACACCGGGGAGCTGTTTTTT.

The chain is built from TRBV18 and TRBJ1-2; no clear D. CDR3 length: 15 residues. Germline assignment: CDR1 KGHSH and CDR2 LQKENI. Deletions cut 3 bases from V and 1 base from J, with 12 bases between. The CDR3 spells CASSPRTAYNYGYTF. The CDR3 region has the DNA TGTGCCAGCTCACCCCGAACAGCATATAACTATGGCTACACCTTC.

This sequence joins TRBV7-3 and TRBJ1-1; D is perhaps TRBD1 (6 bases). Trimming took 5 bases from V and 1 from J, leaving 20 bases between them. CDR1 SGHTA and CDR2 FQGTGA come from the germline V gene. This CDR3 has 17 residues. The DNA for the CDR3 is TGTGCCAGCAGCCAAAGGTGGCCAGGGGTGAGGAACACTGAAGCTTTCTTT. Amino acids: CASSQRWPGVRNTEAFF.

The gene calls are TRBV9 and TRBJ2-3; tentative D call: TRBD1 (5 bases). CDR1 and CDR2 (germline): SGDLS, YYNGEE. The CDR3 is 15 residues long. Trimming took 1 base from V and 2 from J, leaving 11 bases between them. The CDR3 DNA reads as TGTGCCAGCAGCGTAACTACAGGTTACACAGATACGCAGTATTTT. Protein product: CASSVTTGYTDTQYF. The whole variable domain, filled in from reference TRBV9 and TRBJ2-3, reads DSGVTQTPKHLITATGQRVTLRCSPRSGDLSVYWYQQSLDQGLQFLIQYYNGEERAKGNILERFSAQQFPDLHSELNLSSLELGDSALYFCASSVTTGYTDTQYFGPGTRLTVL.

V usage is TRBV28 and J usage is TRBJ1-4; TRBD1 matches 8 bases. This CDR3 has 15 residues. CDR1 and CDR2 (germline): MDHEN, SYDVKM. Unmatched junction bases numbered 10, after V lost 6 bases and J lost 7 bases. The CDR3 region is CASSLRTGLGEKLFF. In DNA, the CDR3 is TGTGCCAGCAGCCTCCGGACAGGGCTGGGTGAAAAACTGTTTTTT.

V usage is TRBV7-2 and J usage is TRBJ2-7; possibly TRBD1 for D (6 bases). V was shortened by 5 bases and J by 0 bases, with 17 bases between the two germline ends. This CDR3 region has 16 residues. CDR1 and CDR2 from the germline V gene are SGHTA and FQGNSA. CDR3 nucleotides: TGTGCCAGCAGCCCTCACCTGGGGGCGGCCTCCTACGAGCAGTACTTC. Translated, it gives CASSPHLGAASYEQYF.

The chain links TRBV9 to TRBJ1-2, with D possibly TRBD1 on 5 matching bases. The CDR3 is 15 amino acids. Germline lookup yields CDR1 SGDLS and CDR2 YYNGEE. Deletions cut 4 bases from V and 3 bases from J, with 16 bases between. CDR3 sequence (DNA): TGTGCCAGCAGCCCCAGCGGGGGGAGGGACTATGGCTACACCTTC. Its protein is CASSPSGGRDYGYTF.

V gene TRBV25-1 combines with J gene TRBJ2-1; possible D gene TRBD1, 5 bases. Germline-derived CDR1 and CDR2 are MGHDK and SYGVNS. Deletions cut 6 bases from V and 10 bases from J, with 16 bases between. CDR3 length equals 13 residues. The CDR3 sequence is CASSPSVRGEQFF. The CDR3 DNA reads TGTGCCAGCAGCCCCTCTGTAAGGGGAGAGCAGTTCTTC.

The chain couples TRBV11-2 to TRBJ2-1; 10 bases match TRBD2. V lost 5 bases to trimming and J lost 6 bases; unmatched junction nucleotides: 7. The CDR3 length is 15 residues. CDR1 and CDR2 from the germline V gene are SGHAT and FQNNGV. The CDR3 sequence is CASSPPGLASNEQFF. CDR3 DNA sequence: TGTGCCAGCAGCCCCCCGGGACTAGCGTCCAATGAGCAGTTCTTC.

V and J are TRBV4-3 and TRBJ2-7; D is unresolved. In germline, CDR1 is LGHNA, CDR2 YSLEER. CDR3 length: 13 amino acids. The V end lost 1 base, the J end lost 4 bases, and 8 bases lay between the germline ends. The DNA for the CDR3 is TGCGCCAGCAGCCAAGCCCAAGAGTACGAGCAGTACTTC. Its translation is CASSQAQEYEQYF.

Note on this clone: This specimen includes other DNA sequences encoding the same CDR3. J is TRBJ2-7 and V is TRBV9, with D possibly matching TRBD2 (5 bases). Germline CDR1 and CDR2: SGDLS and YYNGEE. V was clipped by 4 bases and J by 0 bases, with 11 bases between them. CDR3 size: 14 residues. CDR3: CASSPTGSSYEQYF. As DNA, the CDR3 is TGTGCCAGCAGCCCCACGGGGAGCTCCTACGAGCAGTACTTC.

The chain combines TRBV28 with TRBJ2-5; TRBD1 matches at 10 bases. The CDR3 consists of 13 residues. Trimming removed 7 bases from V and 8 bases from J; junction bases left unmatched: 7. CDR1 MDHEN and CDR2 SYDVKM come from the germline V gene. CDR3 sequence (DNA): TGTGCCAGCACGCCGGGACAGGGGAGTACCCAGTACTTC. It codes for CASTPGQGSTQYF.

The genes are TRBV5-1 and TRBJ1-2; D is uncertain. Germline V lookup: CDR1 SGHRS, CDR2 YFSETQ. The germline V and J ends were trimmed by 3 bases and 6 bases, with 12 bases remaining between them. The CDR3 length is 13 residues. The CDR3 loop reads CASSSTTNHGYTF. CDR3 in DNA: TGCGCCAGCAGCTCGACGACTAATCATGGCTACACCTTC.

The rearrangement joins TRBV19 to TRBJ1-6, with D uncertain. CDR1 and CDR2 (germline): LNHDA, SQIVND (reference sequence). Trimming shortened V by 8 bases and J by 7 bases, and 15 bases separated the two germline ends. This CDR3 is built from 14 residues. The CDR3: CASRRSGVNSPLHF. The CDR3 DNA reads as TGTGCCAGTCGACGGTCCGGGGTAAATTCACCCCTCCACTTT.